A selection of T cell receptor beta chains follows, all from one sample in a study of shared clonotypes between healthy human individuals. Only in-frame clones appear in the TCRdb table, and some are missing; sequencing was by immunoSEQ multiplex PCR. The sample includes about 2,100,000 clones, about 93% of them seen just once. The sample was naive CD8+ T cells from PBMCs. These receptors were collected from a man between 18 and 35 years old in good health. Some clones in this sample may be carry-over from other donors' samples. The CDR3 runs from the conserved cysteine through the conserved F or W. Fields, in order: J gene, V gene, clone size, D gene, CDR3 length, CDR3 DNA, CDR3 protein. A D gene is named only where the DNA matches it firmly. Clone size is shown for a subset of rows, as once, few, many or a class of expanded clone.

TRBJ2-1	TRBV6-5	.	TRBD1	16	TGTGCCAGCAGTTACGGACAGGGGTATTTTTCCGATGAGCAGTTCTTC	CASSYGQGYFSDEQFF
TRBJ2-5	TRBV10-1	once	TRBD2	15	TGCGCCAGCAGTGAGATGGCGGGAGGGCCAGAGACCCAGTACTTC	CASSEMAGGPETQYF
TRBJ1-2	TRBV5-1	.	TRBD1	16	TGCGCCAGCAGCCCCCTGGGGACAGTAGATCCCACTGGCTACACCTTC	CASSPLGTVDPTGYTF
TRBJ2-7	TRBV10-3	.	.	16	TGTGCCATCAGCGGTACAATCAAAGGGGCTAACTACGAGCAGTACTTC	CAISGTIKGANYEQYF
TRBJ1-2	TRBV9	.	TRBD1	14	TGTGCCAGCAGCGTAGACAGGGGTAACTATGGCTACACCTTC	CASSVDRGNYGYTF
TRBJ2-1	TRBV27	.	.	12	TGTGCCAGCAGTTTCCTTGGCAATGAGCAGTTCTTC	CASSFLGNEQFF
TRBJ1-2	TRBV4-1	.	.	14	TGCGCCAGCAGCCTGGGATTTTGGGACTATGGCTACACCTTC	CASSLGFWDYGYTF
TRBJ2-1	TRBV27	.	.	15	TGTGCCAGCAGTATTCGCCCATTGTCCTTCAATGAGCAGTTCTTC	CASSIRPLSFNEQFF
TRBJ2-7	TRBV30	.	.	14	TGTGCCTGGAGTGTCGGTCAGGGGGGGACCGAGCAGTACTTC	CAWSVGQGGTEQYF
TRBJ2-7	TRBV28	.	TRBD2	16	TGTGCCAGCACTGTGGGAACGGGACTAGCGGGAGGCGAGCAGTACTTC	CASTVGTGLAGGEQYF
TRBJ2-7	TRBV28	.	TRBD2	14	TGTGCCAGCAGTTTGTCTAGCGGGAGTAACGAGCAGTACTTC	CASSLSSGSNEQYF
TRBJ1-1	TRBV27	.	TRBD1	12	TGTGCCAGCAGGGGACAGGACACTGAAGCTTTCTTT	CASRGQDTEAFF
TRBJ2-7	TRBV7-8	once	.	18	TGTGCCAGCAGCTTTTCACCCCGGTTGTTGGACAGCTCCTACGAGCAGTACTTC	CASSFSPRLLDSSYEQYF
TRBJ2-7	TRBV29-1	once	TRBD2	13	TGCAGCGTCCTAGCGGGAGGCGCCTACGAGCAGTACTTC	CSVLAGGAYEQYF
TRBJ1-5	TRBV19	.	TRBD1	15	TGTGCCAGTCGACAGGGGTTGTCGGGCAATCAGCCCCAGCATTTT	CASRQGLSGNQPQHF
TRBJ2-5	TRBV13	.	.	14	TGTGCCAGCAGCTTAGGCGGGAACCAAGAGACCCAGTACTTC	CASSLGGNQETQYF
TRBJ2-2	TRBV11-1	.	.	14	TGTGCCAGCAGCTTAGCAGAGAGCACCGGGGAGCTGTTTTTT	CASSLAESTGELFF
TRBJ2-1	TRBV5-4	.	.	12	TGTGCCAGCAGCTTGTCCTGGGATGAGCAGTTCTTC	CASSLSWDEQFF
TRBJ2-2	TRBV9	.	.	12	TGTGCCAGCAGCGTAGATGCGCGGGAGCTGTTTTTT	CASSVDARELFF
TRBJ2-7	TRBV27	.	.	16	TGTGCCAGCAGTCCGACGGGAACGCTAAACCCCTACGAGCAGTACTTC	CASSPTGTLNPYEQYF
TRBJ2-7	TRBV9	.	.	14	TGTGCCAGCAGCGTAGGGGGGGACTCCTACGAGCAGTACTTC	CASSVGGDSYEQYF
TRBJ2-2	TRBV6-1	once	.	14	TGTGCCAGCAGCGACAGAGCGAGGGCCGGGGAGCTGTTTTTT	CASSDRARAGELFF
TRBJ1-1	TRBV6-5	.	.	15	TGTGCCAGCAGTTCGGGGGGCCCCTTCAACACTGAAGCTTTCTTT	CASSSGGPFNTEAFF